This T cell receptor (beta chain) was recorded in a study of T-cell reconstitution after alpha-beta-depleted transplantation in children. There are many counts of this clonotype. The CDR3 is made up of 15 amino acids. Trimming removed 3 bases at V and 8 bases at J, with 16 bases between. Researchers prepared the TCRbeta library using unique molecular identifiers, the study reports. From the PCR reads, TCRdb called clonotypes with MiXCR, one entry per CDR3 protein. Seen here are 200,000 to 250,000 distinct CDR3 sequences, under 9.5% observed once, and the top ten hold 5% to 7%. The input for sequencing was PBMCs from the stem cell graft donor, taken from the stem cell graft. This chain uses TRBV12-3 or TRBV12-4 with TRBJ1-4; D remains unclear. The receptor comes from a human donor who donated a stem cell graft to a child with acute lymphoblastic leukemia. The CDR3 here is CASSFGFREEEKLFF. CDR3 DNA: TGTGCCAGCAGTTTCGGCTTCCGGGAAGAAGAAAAACTGTTTTTT.